The 22 T cell receptor beta chains below come from one sample, sequenced in a study of Ad26.COV2.S vaccination and SARS-CoV-2 variants. Sequencing was performed with immunoSEQ multiplex PCR; in TCRdb, only in-frame clones are kept and a portion is missing. This table holds 350,000 to 450,000 clones, about four fifths found once. Specified treatment: 15 to 20 received Ad26.COV2.S at low or high dose, single or two shots; about 5 received placebo; per-sample allocation not given. Sampling occurred on day 63 after the first vaccine or placebo injection. The sequences come from peripheral blood, collected in a trial of Ad26.COV2.S vaccine versus placebo. These receptors were taken from a person aged 18-65 years who received the Ad26.COV2.S COVID-19 vaccine or a placebo.

The chain couples TRBV6-6 to TRBJ2-7, with a weak D call TRBD1 (5 bases). In germline, CDR1 is MNHNY, CDR2 SVGAGI (reference sequence). Trimming took off 4 bases at V and 7 bases at J, with 17 bases between the two ends. The CDR3 sequence is 14 residues long. The CDR3 loop reads CASSSLGQNREQYF. The CDR3 bases are TGTGCCAGCAGTTCCTTGGGCCAAAACAGGGAGCAGTACTTC.

The chain couples TRBV7-9 to TRBJ2-5; maybe TRBD1 (5 bases). Germline values: CDR1 SEHNR, CDR2 FQNEAQ (reference sequence). The CDR3 loop spans 14 amino acids. V was pared by 1 base and J by 7 bases, with 13 bases between. In DNA, the CDR3 is TGTGCCAGCAGCTTAGTTAGGGTGGGGCGGACCCAGTACTTC. Its protein product is CASSLVRVGRTQYF.

The V and J genes are TRBV7-7 and TRBJ2-1; tentative D call: TRBD2 (6 bases). V was trimmed by 4 bases and J by 5 bases, leaving 9 bases between them. Germline V gives CDR1 SSHAT, CDR2 FNYEAQ (reference sequence). The CDR3 has 13 residues. The CDR3 reads CASSSGLNNEQFF. The CDR3 nucleotides are TGTGCCAGCAGCTCGGGACTCAACAATGAGCAGTTCTTC. The full variable domain, rest sourced from reference TRBV7-7 and TRBJ2-1, is GAGVSQSPRYKVTKRGQDVTLRCDPISSHATLYWYQQALGQGPEFLTYFNYEAQPDKSGLPSDRFSAERPEGSISTLTIQRTEQRDSAMYRCASSSGLNNEQFFGPGTRLTVL.

V is TRBV28 and J is TRBJ2-3; 9 nucleotides agree with TRBD2. The CDR3 extends over 14 amino acids. The junction had 7 bases not matched to a gene; V was cut back by 10 bases and J by 2 bases. CDR1 and CDR2 from the germline V gene are MDHEN and SYDVKM. CDR3 bases: TGTGCCACCCGACTAGCGGACCCCACAGATACGCAGTATTTT. It encodes CATRLADPTDTQYF.

The V call is TRBV15, the J call TRBJ2-7; D gene ambiguous. The CDR3 runs to 13 residues. CDR1 is LNHNV, CDR2 YYDKDF, per germline (reference sequence). Trimming shortened V by 1 base and J by 2 bases, and 6 bases separated the two germline ends. The CDR3 loop reads CATSRAPTYEQYF. The CDR3, as DNA: TGTGCCACCAGCAGAGCCCCCACCTACGAGCAGTACTTC.

The genes are TRBV4-3 and TRBJ2-1; 9 bases agree with TRBD1. The CDR3 is made up of 18 amino acids. Germline V gives CDR1 LGHNA, CDR2 YSLEER. J gave up 2 bases and V 1 base, and 9 bases lay outside the gene matches. The CDR3 nucleotides read TGCGCCAGCAGCCAAGCTCGCCGGAACAGGGGGCCCTACAATGAGCAGTTCTTC. Translation gives CASSQARRNRGPYNEQFF.

The chain recombines TRBV9 with TRBJ1-1; D not resolved. Deletions cut 1 base from V and 3 bases from J, with 7 bases between. CDR1 is SGDLS, CDR2 YYNGEE, per germline. There are 13 residues in the CDR3. CDR3 sequence (DNA): TGTGCCAGCAGCGTAAATGTAGACACTGAAGCTTTCTTT. It codes for CASSVNVDTEAFF.

Here the CDR3 reads CASGDGGSTGELFF. DNA of the CDR3: TGTGCCAGCGGGGATGGGGGGAGCACCGGGGAGCTGTTTTTT. The chain employs TRBV13 and TRBJ2-2, with D possibly being TRBD2 (6 bases). The CDR3 totals 14 residues. Germline V gives CDR1 PRHDT, CDR2 FYEKMQ (reference sequence). Deletions cut 8 bases from V and 4 bases from J, with 14 bases between.

This clone was found a few times. The chain uses TRBV6-2 or TRBV6-3 and TRBJ2-2; 9 bases match TRBD2. Looked up from germline, CDR1 is MNHEY and CDR2 is SVGEGT. V trimming: 0 bases; J trimming: 5 bases; junction bases outside the gene matches: 4. CDR3 size: 16 residues. CDR3 in DNA: TGTGCCAGCAGTTACTCTAGCGGGGGCCCTACCGGGGAGCTGTTTTTT. This gives the protein CASSYSSGGPTGELFF.

This clone was seen a handful of times. V and J are TRBV5-5 and TRBJ1-4, with D perhaps TRBD1 (6 bases). V was cut by 4 bases and J by 1 base, with 20 bases left in between. Germline V CDR1 and CDR2: SGHKS, YYEKEE (reference sequence). The CDR3 runs to 18 residues. The CDR3 region is CASSPPWGVGGTNEKLFF. The CDR3 coding sequence is TGTGCCAGCAGCCCCCCCTGGGGGGTAGGGGGAACTAATGAAAAACTGTTTTTT.

The J gene is TRBJ2-7, the V gene TRBV6-5, with D unclear. The germline V gene encodes CDR1 MNHEY and CDR2 SVGAGI. The CDR3 is made up of 14 amino acids. Trimming shortened V by 7 bases and J by 9 bases, and 22 bases separated the two germline ends. CDR3 DNA: TGTGCCAGCATTCGGACCCCCGAAGCTGTTTTGCAGTACTTC. Amino acid sequence: CASIRTPEAVLQYF.

The genes are TRBV5-4 and TRBJ2-3, with 9 bases fitting TRBD1. The germline V gene has CDR1 SGHNT and CDR2 YYREEE (reference sequence). This CDR3 has 18 residues. V lost 0 bases to trimming and J lost 1 base; unmatched junction nucleotides: 9. DNA of the CDR3: TGTGCCAGCAGCTTGGGGCTTCGGACAGGGGCGGGCACAGATACGCAGTATTTT. Translation: CASSLGLRTGAGTDTQYF.

V is TRBV5-5 and J is TRBJ2-7; D may be TRBD1 (6 bases). The germline gives CDR1 SGHKS, CDR2 YYEKEE (reference sequence). Trimming took off 4 bases at V and 1 base at J, with 21 bases between the two ends. The CDR3 spans 17 residues. CDR3 region: CASSRSLQGLSSYEQYF. CDR3 DNA sequence: TGTGCCAGCAGCCGGTCCCTCCAGGGGTTATCTTCCTACGAGCAGTACTTC.

This clone was picked up a small number of times. The CDR3 protein is CASSPSGPRGNSPLHF. The CDR3 bases are TGTGCCAGCTCACCCTCGGGGCCGAGGGGGAATTCACCCCTCCACTTT. The J gene is TRBJ1-6, the V gene TRBV18; D possibly corresponds to TRBD1 (6 bases). V was trimmed by 3 bases and J by 7 bases, leaving 16 bases between them. The germline V gene encodes CDR1 KGHSH and CDR2 LQKENI. This CDR3 has 16 residues.

V usage is TRBV7-9 and J usage is TRBJ2-2, with D perhaps TRBD1 (6 bases). V gave up 3 bases and J gave up 2 bases, with 13 bases separating them. CDR3 length: 16 residues. Germline V gives CDR1 SEHNR, CDR2 FQNEAQ (reference sequence). The CDR3: CASSFLSGHNTGELFF. CDR3 nucleotides: TGTGCCAGCAGCTTTTTATCGGGACATAACACCGGGGAGCTGTTTTTT.

The V gene is TRBV7-2, the J gene TRBJ2-7, with 9 positions matching TRBD1. The V and J ends lost 4 bases and 2 bases, in that order; junction bases with no gene match: 9. The CDR3 is 16 residues long. Germline V gives CDR1 SGHTA, CDR2 FQGNSA. The CDR3 loop is CASSSLGTGITYEQYF. The CDR3 DNA reads as TGTGCCAGCAGCTCCCTGGGGACAGGGATTACCTACGAGCAGTACTTC.

The V call is TRBV5-4, the J call TRBJ2-2; unclear D gene. The CDR3 has 15 amino acids. CDR1 SGHNT and CDR2 YYREEE come from the germline V gene (reference sequence). Trimming shortened V by 4 bases and J by 6 bases, and 16 bases separated the two germline ends. The CDR3 DNA reads as TGTGCCAGCAGCCCGACTTATTCTAGACCCGGGGAGCTGTTTTTT. As protein: CASSPTYSRPGELFF.

This chain links TRBV12-5 with TRBJ2-3; D is undetermined. With 5 bases removed from V and 3 bases from J, the gap between germline ends came to 6 bases. The CDR3 is 12 amino acids. From germline, CDR1 is LGHNT and CDR2 FRNRAP. The CDR3 DNA sequence: TGTGCTAGTGGTCGAGATACAGATACGCAGTATTTT. This gives the protein CASGRDTDTQYF. The full variable domain, completed using reference TRBV12-5 and TRBJ2-3, is DARVTQTPRHKVTEMGQEVTMRCQPILGHNTVFWYRQTMMQGLELLAYFRNRAPLDDSGMPKDRFSAEMPDATLATLKIQPSEPRDSAVYFCASGRDTDTQYFGPGTRLTVL.

This rearrangement joins TRBV11-2 to TRBJ1-3; tentative D call: TRBD1 (5 bases). This CDR3 contains 16 residues. Germline CDR1 is SGHAT and CDR2 is FQNNGV. Trimming removed 5 bases from V and 3 bases from J, with 17 bases in between. In nucleotides, the CDR3 is TGTGCCAGCAGCCCCGTACAGGTTCTAGATGGAAACACCATATATTTT. Its protein is CASSPVQVLDGNTIYF.

This clone was recorded only once. The CDR3 spells CSVGWSNQPQHF. In DNA, the CDR3 is TGCAGCGTTGGATGGAGCAATCAGCCCCAGCATTTT. The chain combines TRBV29-1 with TRBJ1-5; D gene ambiguous. CDR1 and CDR2 from the germline V gene are SQVTM and ANQGSEA. CDR3 size: 12 residues. The V end was cut by 4 bases, the J end by 1 base, with 5 bases between.

This clone appeared a single time. The rearrangement links TRBV6-6 to TRBJ1-1; 10 bases are a match to TRBD1. V gave up 2 bases and J gave up 12 bases; unmatched junction bases: 3. The CDR3 has 12 amino acids. Looked up from germline, CDR1 is MNHNY and CDR2 is SVGAGI (reference sequence). The CDR3, as DNA: TGTGCCAGCAGTTACCGGGACAGGGGAACTTTCTTT. This sequence encodes CASSYRDRGTFF.

The chain links TRBV10-2 to TRBJ1-5; D is ambiguous. V lost 0 bases and J lost 9, with 9 bases in between. Germline V lookup: CDR1 WSHSY, CDR2 SAAADI. This CDR3 region has 13 residues. Here the CDR3 reads CASSESVSGPQHF. CDR3 coding DNA: TGCGCCAGCAGTGAGTCCGTGTCGGGGCCCCAGCATTTT.